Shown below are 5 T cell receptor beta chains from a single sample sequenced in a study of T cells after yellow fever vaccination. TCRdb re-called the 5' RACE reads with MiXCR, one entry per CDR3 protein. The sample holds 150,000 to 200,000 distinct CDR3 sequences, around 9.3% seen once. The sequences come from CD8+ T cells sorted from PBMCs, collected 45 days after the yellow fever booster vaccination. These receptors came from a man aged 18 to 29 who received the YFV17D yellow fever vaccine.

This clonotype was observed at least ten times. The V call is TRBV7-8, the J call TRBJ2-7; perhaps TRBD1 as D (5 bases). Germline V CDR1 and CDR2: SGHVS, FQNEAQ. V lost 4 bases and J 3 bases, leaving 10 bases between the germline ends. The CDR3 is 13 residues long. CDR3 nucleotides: TGTGCCAGCAGCTCCTCCAGGGACTACGAGCAGTACTTC. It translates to CASSSSRDYEQYF.

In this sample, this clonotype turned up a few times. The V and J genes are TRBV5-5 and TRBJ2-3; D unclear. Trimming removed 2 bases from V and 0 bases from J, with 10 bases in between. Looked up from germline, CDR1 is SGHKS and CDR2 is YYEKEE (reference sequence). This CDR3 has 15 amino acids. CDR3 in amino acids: CASSFYSPSTDTQYF. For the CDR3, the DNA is TGTGCCAGCAGCTTTTACAGCCCGAGCACAGATACGCAGTATTTT.

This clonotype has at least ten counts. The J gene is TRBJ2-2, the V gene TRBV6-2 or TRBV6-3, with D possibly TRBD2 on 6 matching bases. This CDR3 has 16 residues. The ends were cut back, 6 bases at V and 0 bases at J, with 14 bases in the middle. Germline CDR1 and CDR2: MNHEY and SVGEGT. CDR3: CASSPAGPSNTGELFF. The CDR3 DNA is TGTGCCAGCAGCCCGGCGGGGCCATCGAACACCGGGGAGCTGTTTTTT.

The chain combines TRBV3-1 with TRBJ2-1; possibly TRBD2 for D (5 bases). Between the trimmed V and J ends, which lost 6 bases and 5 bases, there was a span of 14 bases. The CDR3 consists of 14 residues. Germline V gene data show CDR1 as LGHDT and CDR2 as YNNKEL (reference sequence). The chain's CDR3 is CASREEDADNEQFF. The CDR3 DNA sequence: TGTGCCAGCAGGGAGGAGGACGCCGACAATGAGCAGTTCTTC.

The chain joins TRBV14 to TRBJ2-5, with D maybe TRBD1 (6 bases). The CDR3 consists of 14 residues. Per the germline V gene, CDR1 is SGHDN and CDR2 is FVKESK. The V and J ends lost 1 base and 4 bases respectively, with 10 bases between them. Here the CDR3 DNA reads TGTGCCAGCAGCCAAGGGGGGCGTCGAGAGACCCAGTACTTC. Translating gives CASSQGGRRETQYF.